The 3 T cell receptor beta chains listed next were all sequenced from one sample in a study of T-cell reconstitution after alpha-beta-depleted transplantation in children. The authors prepared the TCRbeta library with unique molecular identifiers. A single record per CDR3 protein comes from TCRdb applying MiXCR to the PCR reads. The table has just over 350,000 distinct CDR3 sequences, about an eighth seen once. Sample: PBMCs, taken from the stem cell graft. The source is a human donor who donated a stem cell graft to a child with Fanconi anemia.

This clonotype was seen only a few times. The V call is TRBV6-2 or TRBV6-3, the J call TRBJ1-1; D is unresolved. This CDR3 spans 13 amino acids. With 4 bases removed from V and 1 base from J, the gap between germline ends came to 7 bases. From germline, CDR1 is MNHEY and CDR2 SVGEGT. Here the CDR3 reads CASSWNSNTEAFF. In DNA form, the CDR3 reads TGTGCCAGCAGTTGGAATTCGAACACTGAAGCTTTCTTT.

The rearrangement links TRBV20-1 to TRBJ1-3; a weak D match, TRBD1 (6 bases). This CDR3 is built from 15 residues. The ends were cut back, 3 bases at V and 0 bases at J, with 12 bases in the middle. Germline V lookup: CDR1 DFQATT, CDR2 SNEGSKA (reference sequence). CDR3 sequence: CSASPGTNSGNTIYF. For the CDR3, the DNA is TGCAGTGCTAGTCCCGGGACAAACTCTGGAAACACCATATATTTT.

The chain joins TRBV2 to TRBJ1-1, with D perhaps TRBD1 (5 bases). Trimming shortened V by 6 bases and J by 4 bases, and 9 bases separated the two germline ends. CDR1 SNHLY and CDR2 FYNNEI come from the germline V gene. The CDR3 consists of 12 residues. CDR3 sequence (DNA): TGTGCCAGCAGCGGGGCCCTCACTGAAGCTTTCTTT. It translates to CASSGALTEAFF.